This T cell receptor beta chain was profiled in a study of shared clonotypes between healthy human individuals. General study points: A generally larger estimated richness was seen in naive subsets than in memory subsets.

Of note for this clone: The antigen is unknown.

Germline loops: CDR1 MDHEN, CDR2 SYDVKM. V lost 9 bases and J lost 3; bases outside the gene matches: 13. The CDR3 length is 15 residues. Each donor was a Caucasian adult residing in Nashville, Tennessee. Using immunoSEQ multiplex PCR, the repertoire was profiled, and TCRdb retains in-frame clones only, with some absent. The sample lists roughly 1 million clones, around 78% occurring once. The material sequenced was memory CD4+ T cells from PBMCs. Subset specified: CD45RA-negative fraction. This receptor was obtained from a man younger than 35 in good health. Some clones in this sample may be carry-over from other donors' samples. The chain recombines TRBV28 with TRBJ2-7, with 8 bases identical to TRBD2. The CDR3 DNA follows: TGTGCCAGTTGTCCCTTCCGGGGGGGGCGCTACGAGCAGTACTTC. Amino acids: CASCPFRGGRYEQYF.